The clone carrying this T cell receptor beta chain was found a few times. This sample was taken from a study of blood T cell repertoires in COVID-19. Across the whole study: There were acute and convalescent COVID-19 samples, and they came from the United States, Italy and Spain.

TCRdb's table, derived via immunoSEQ multiplex PCR, lists solely in-frame clones and lacks some. This sample has over 200,000 clones, with roughly four fifths found just once. Germline V lookup: CDR1 MNHNS, CDR2 SASEGT. The V gene lost 1 base and the J gene lost 4 bases, with 8 bases spanning the gap. There are 14 residues in the CDR3. Recovery meant two consecutive negative NP/OP PCR tests, professional clearance, or resolved symptoms. V usage is TRBV6-1 and J usage is TRBJ1-5, with a tentative D call TRBD1 (6 bases). This clonotype was obtained from a man in his sixties who had recovered from COVID-19. The specimen sequenced was PBMCs or T cells enriched from blood (not recorded which). The CDR3 DNA is TGTGCCAGCAGTGAAGTACAGGGTAATCAGCCCCAGCATTTT. It codes for CASSEVQGNQPQHF.